The clone carrying this TCR beta chain has just one count. Measured with immunoSEQ multiplex PCR; TCRdb has only the in-frame clones, and not every one. Of approximately 470,000 clones in the sample, roughly nine tenths were seen once. The data were taken from a study of blood T cell repertoires in COVID-19. Study-wide background: The United States, Italy and Spain were the sources of the acute and convalescent COVID-19 samples. The cDNA or gDNA used as material had been derived from T cells, B-cell-depleted T cells, or PBMCs.

Categorization into cohorts depended on clinical history that participants reported. Two consecutive negative NP/OP PCR tests, clearance, or resolved symptoms defined Cohort 3 recovery. The CDR3 consists of 17 residues. Trimming at V came to 4 bases and at J to 3 bases, leaving 11 bases not matched to a gene. The germline CDR1 and CDR2 sequences are SGHAT and FQNNGV. V is TRBV11-2 and J is TRBJ2-3; 9 positions agree with TRBD1. The source of this sequence is a woman aged 18 to 35 who had recovered from COVID-19. Sequenced sample: PBMCs or T cells enriched from blood (not recorded which). CDR3 protein: CASSSTGGAVITDTQYF. As DNA, the CDR3 is TGTGCCAGCAGCTCGACAGGGGGAGCAGTCATTACAGATACGCAGTATTTT.